Described below is a single T cell receptor (beta chain) sequence and its context. What it binds is unknown. These data come from a study of CD8 T cells in ankylosing spondylitis. In making TCR beta libraries, quantitative 5'-RACE with molecular barcodes was used. From the 5' RACE reads, TCRdb called clonotypes with MiXCR, one entry per CDR3 protein. The top ten clones hold roughly three fifths of a sample with some 90,000 distinct CDR3 sequences, 27% of them seen once. Regarding the study as a whole: In synovial fluid and blood from reactive arthritis, some motif variants were previously reported. Ankylosing spondylitis blood seemed to carry a telltale TCR beta motif made of several highly homologous variants. Disease-linked clones bore a CD8+ phenotype, appearing relatively rarely in peripheral blood.

Germline CDR1 is DFQATT and CDR2 is SNEGSKA (reference sequence). V lost 1 base and J lost 1; bases outside the gene matches: 2. The CDR3 is made up of 14 amino acids. The chain couples TRBV20-1 to TRBJ1-1, with TRBD1 identical over 8 bases. The source material was blood, either unsorted or a sorted T cell fraction (not recorded which). This TCR was recovered from a male donor with ankylosing spondylitis or in good health (not recorded which). CDR3 bases: TGCAGTGCTAGAGGAGACAGGGGGAACACTGAAGCTTTCTTT. Translation: CSARGDRGNTEAFF.